This T cell receptor (beta chain) was captured by sequencing in a study of T cell clonotyping in hematopoietic cell transplantation. Clones were read by immunoSEQ multiplex PCR, and TCRdb kept only the in-frame ones, dropping some. Of approximately 6,400 clones listed, roughly 78% were seen once; the top ten hold 30% to 40%. Study-wide results and limits: Recipient TCR diversity dropped after transplant; expanded clonotypes rose from day 30 to 180. Cells were unsorted, so CD4 and CD8 contributions were not separated. Graft donor and pretransplant recipient Inverse Simpson Index values predicted broader posttransplant TCR diversity. At the given depth, recipient repertoires were over 97% de novo clonotypes.

This clone appeared a single time. Its antigen is as yet unknown. This sample comprised peripheral blood mononuclear cells, obtained 180 days after allogeneic stem cell transplant. This TCR was recovered from a male patient aged 65-79 years who had an allogeneic stem cell transplant from an unrelated donor, so T cells may come from the graft donor. Some clones in this sample may be carry-over from other donors' samples.

Written as DNA, the CDR3 is TGTGCCAGCAGCGTCACAGGGGCCGCTCAGCCCCAGCATTTT. Protein: CASSVTGAAQPQHF. The chain carries TRBV28 and TRBJ1-5, with 7 bases matching TRBD1. The CDR3 is made up of 14 amino acids. In germline, CDR1 is MDHEN, CDR2 SYDVKM. The V gene end was trimmed by 6 bases and the J gene end by 6 bases; junction bases not matched to a gene: 8.